This TCR beta chain stems from a study of T cells of healthy individuals. The table lists this clonotype with many counts. The V gene end was trimmed by 3 bases and the J gene end by 10 bases; junction bases not matched to a gene: 12. This CDR3 spans 15 amino acids. Per germline, CDR1 SGHVT and CDR2 SQSDAQ. TCRdb ran MiXCR on the 5' RACE reads and lists one entry per CDR3 protein. This table holds roughly 87,000 distinct CDR3 sequences, approximately 18% found once. This sequence was found in a human donor in good health. The J gene is TRBJ2-7, the V gene TRBV7-4; 10 nucleotides line up with TRBD1. CDR3: CASSFVTGGPSHQYF. CDR3 DNA sequence: TGTGCCAGCAGCTTCGTGACAGGGGGCCCTTCACATCAGTACTTC.